This T cell receptor (beta chain) was profiled in a study of response to subunit inactivated influenza vaccine. Study-level findings and limits: That few new T cells are recruited by each seasonal influenza vaccination was the authors' suggestion.

As concerns this clonotype: Antigen specificity is unknown.

TCRdb processed the RT-PCR reads anew with MiXCR; each CDR3 protein has one entry. The sample contains fewer than 600,000 distinct CDR3 sequences, less than 7.5% of which appear only once. V lost 6 bases, J lost 3 bases, and 8 bases stayed unmatched. From germline, CDR1 is MDHEN and CDR2 SYDVKM. This CDR3 spans 16 amino acids. This TCR came from a man aged 45-69 years who received an inactivated influenza vaccine. The chain carries TRBV28 and TRBJ2-1; TRBD2 matches at 10 bases. Specimen: PBMCs from blood, collected around 25 months after vaccination. The CDR3 reads CASSTSGRVFYNEQFF. As DNA, the CDR3 is TGTGCCAGCAGCACAAGCGGGAGGGTCTTCTACAATGAGCAGTTCTTC.